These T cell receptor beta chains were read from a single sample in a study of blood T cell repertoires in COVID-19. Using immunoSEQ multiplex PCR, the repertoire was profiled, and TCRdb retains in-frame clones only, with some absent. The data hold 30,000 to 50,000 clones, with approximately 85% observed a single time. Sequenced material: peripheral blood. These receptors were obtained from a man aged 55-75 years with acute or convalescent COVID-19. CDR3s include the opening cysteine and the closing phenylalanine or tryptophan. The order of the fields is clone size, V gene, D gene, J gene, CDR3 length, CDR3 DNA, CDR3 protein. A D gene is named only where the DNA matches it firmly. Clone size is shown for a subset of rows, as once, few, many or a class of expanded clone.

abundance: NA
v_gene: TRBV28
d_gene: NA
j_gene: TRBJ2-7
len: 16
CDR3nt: TGTGCCAGCAGTTTGGAGGGGACAGTGAGCTCCTACGAGCAGTACTTC
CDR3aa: CASSLEGTVSSYEQYF

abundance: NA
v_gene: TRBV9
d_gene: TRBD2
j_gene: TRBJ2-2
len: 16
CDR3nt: TGTGCCAGCGGACGACTAGCGGGGGGGCCCAGCGGGGAGCTGTTTTTT
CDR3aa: CASGRLAGGPSGELFF

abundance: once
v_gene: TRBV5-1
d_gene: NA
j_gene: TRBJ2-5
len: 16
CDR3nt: TGCGCCAGCAGCTCCAATCCACAGGGCCCGGGGGAGACCCAGTACTTC
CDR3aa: CASSSNPQGPGETQYF

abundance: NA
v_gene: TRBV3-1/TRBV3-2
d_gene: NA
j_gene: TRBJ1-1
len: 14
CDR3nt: TGTGCCAGCAGCCAAGCCGGGGTTGGCACTGAAGCTTTCTTT
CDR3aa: CASSQAGVGTEAFF

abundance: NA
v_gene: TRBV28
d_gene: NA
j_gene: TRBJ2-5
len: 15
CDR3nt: TGTGCCAGCAGTTTAAGGGGATTACGACAAGAGACCCAGTACTTC
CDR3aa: CASSLRGLRQETQYF

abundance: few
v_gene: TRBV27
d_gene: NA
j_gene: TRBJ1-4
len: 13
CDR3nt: TGTGCCAGCCGGAGGGGACTAAAAGAAAAACTGTTTTTT
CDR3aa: CASRRGLKEKLFF

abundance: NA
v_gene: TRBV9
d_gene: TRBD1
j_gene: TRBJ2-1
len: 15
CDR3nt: TGTGCCAGCAGCGTAGTGGGACAGGGCAACAATGAGCAGTTCTTC
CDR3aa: CASSVVGQGNNEQFF

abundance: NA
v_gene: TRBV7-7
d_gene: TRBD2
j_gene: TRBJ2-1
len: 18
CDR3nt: TGTGCTAGCAGCTTAGCGGGAGGGCCCCCCTCTAACTACAATGAGCAGTTCTTC
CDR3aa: CASSLAGGPPSNYNEQFF

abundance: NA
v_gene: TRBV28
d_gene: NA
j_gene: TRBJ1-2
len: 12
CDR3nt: TGTGCCAGCAGCACTACCCCGGTTGGCTACACCTTC
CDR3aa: CASSTTPVGYTF

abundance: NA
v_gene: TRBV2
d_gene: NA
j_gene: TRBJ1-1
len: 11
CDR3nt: TGTGCCAGGACCAGGGACACTGAAGCTTTCTTT
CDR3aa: CARTRDTEAFF

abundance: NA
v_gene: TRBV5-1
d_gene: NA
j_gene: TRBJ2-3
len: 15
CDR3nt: TGCGCCAGCAGCTTGGGGCAGGGCGATCGAAATACGCAGTATTTT
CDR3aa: CASSLGQGDRNTQYF

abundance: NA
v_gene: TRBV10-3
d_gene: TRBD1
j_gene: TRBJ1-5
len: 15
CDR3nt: TGTGCCATCAGTGAGTCGGACAGGGGGGGTCAGCCCCAGCATTTT
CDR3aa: CAISESDRGGQPQHF

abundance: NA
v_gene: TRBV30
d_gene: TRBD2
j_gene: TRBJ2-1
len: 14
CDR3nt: TGTGCCGGCCACGGGCTAGCGGTAACAAATGAGCAGTTCTTC
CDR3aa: CAGHGLAVTNEQFF

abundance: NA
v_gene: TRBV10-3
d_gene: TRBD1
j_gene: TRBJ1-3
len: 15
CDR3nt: TGTGCCATCAGTAGGACAGGGAACTCTGGAAACACCATATATTTT
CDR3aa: CAISRTGNSGNTIYF

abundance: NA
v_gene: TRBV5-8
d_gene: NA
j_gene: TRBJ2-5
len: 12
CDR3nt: TGTGCCAGCAGCTTGGATACGGTCTCACTCGACTTC
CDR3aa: CASSLDTVSLDF

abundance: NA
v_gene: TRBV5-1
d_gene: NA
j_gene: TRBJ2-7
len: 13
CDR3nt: TGCGCCAGCAGCTCGGGATGGGGCTACGAGCAGTACTTC
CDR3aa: CASSSGWGYEQYF

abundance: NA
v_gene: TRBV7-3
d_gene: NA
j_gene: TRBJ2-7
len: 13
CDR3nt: TGTGCCAGCAGCTTAATGACAGGCTACGAGCAGTACTTC
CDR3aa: CASSLMTGYEQYF

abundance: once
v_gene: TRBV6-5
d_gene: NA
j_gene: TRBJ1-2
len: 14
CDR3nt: TGTGCCAGCAGGGACGTTGGGGGCGGCTATGGCTACACCTTC
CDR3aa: CASRDVGGGYGYTF

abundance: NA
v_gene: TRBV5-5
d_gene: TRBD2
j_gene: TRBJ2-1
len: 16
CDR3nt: TGTGCCAGCAGCTTGGATTCGCGGGGGTTGGGAAGGGAGCAGTTCTTC
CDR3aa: CASSLDSRGLGREQFF

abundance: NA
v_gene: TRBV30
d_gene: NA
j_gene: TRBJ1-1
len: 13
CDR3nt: TGTGCCTGGAATAAACAGGAGAACACTGAAGCTTTCTTT
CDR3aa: CAWNKQENTEAFF

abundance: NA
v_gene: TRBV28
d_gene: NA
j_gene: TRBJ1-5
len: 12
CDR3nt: TGTGCCAGCAGCTGGGCAAATCAGCCCCAGCATTTT
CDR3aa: CASSWANQPQHF

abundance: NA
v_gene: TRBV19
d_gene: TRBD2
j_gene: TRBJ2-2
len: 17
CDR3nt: TGTGCCAGTAAGTTAGCGGGGAGCAGCAGGAACACCGGGGAGCTGTTTTTT
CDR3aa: CASKLAGSSRNTGELFF

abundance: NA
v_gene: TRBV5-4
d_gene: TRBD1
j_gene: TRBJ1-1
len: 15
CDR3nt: TGTGCCAGCAGCTTGGCTCAGGGGGTCTTCACTGAAGCTTTCTTT
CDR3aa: CASSLAQGVFTEAFF

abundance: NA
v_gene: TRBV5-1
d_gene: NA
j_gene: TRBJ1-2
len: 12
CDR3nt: TGCGCCAGCAGCTTGTCTTCGGGAGGCTACACCTTC
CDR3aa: CASSLSSGGYTF

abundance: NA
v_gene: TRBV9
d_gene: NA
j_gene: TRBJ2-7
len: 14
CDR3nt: TGTGCCAGCAGCGTGGGCCTAGCTTCGCGCGAGCAGTACTTC
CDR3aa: CASSVGLASREQYF

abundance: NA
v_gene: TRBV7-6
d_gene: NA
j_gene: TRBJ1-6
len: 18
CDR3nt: TGTGCCAGCAGCTTAGTCGGGGGAACCGGAAATCTAAATTCACCCCTCCACTTT
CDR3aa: CASSLVGGTGNLNSPLHF

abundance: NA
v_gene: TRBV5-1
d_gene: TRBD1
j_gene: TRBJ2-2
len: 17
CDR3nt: TGCGCCAGCAGCTTTATGTGGCAGGGGGCCGGTGGCGGGGAGCTGTTTTTT
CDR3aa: CASSFMWQGAGGGELFF

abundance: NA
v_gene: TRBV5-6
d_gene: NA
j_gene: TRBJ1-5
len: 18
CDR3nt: TGTGCCAGCAGCTTGAAGGTCCAGGCATCAGCCTCCGATCAGCCCCAGCATTTT
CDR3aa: CASSLKVQASASDQPQHF

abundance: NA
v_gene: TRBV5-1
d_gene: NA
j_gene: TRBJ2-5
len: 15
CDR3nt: TGCGCCAGCAGCTTGTATTCCCCTACCGAACAGACCCAGTACTTC
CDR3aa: CASSLYSPTEQTQYF

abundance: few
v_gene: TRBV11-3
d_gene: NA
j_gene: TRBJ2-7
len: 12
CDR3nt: TGTGCCAGCAGCCAAGGAGGCGACGAGCAGTACTTC
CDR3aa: CASSQGGDEQYF

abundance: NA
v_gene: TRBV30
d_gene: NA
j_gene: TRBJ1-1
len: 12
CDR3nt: TGTGCCTGGAGTGTAAGGGAGACTGAAGCTTTCTTT
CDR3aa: CAWSVRETEAFF

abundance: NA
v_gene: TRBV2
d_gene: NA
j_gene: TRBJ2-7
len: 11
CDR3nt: TGTGCCAGCCTGACTTCCTACGAGCAGTACTTC
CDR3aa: CASLTSYEQYF

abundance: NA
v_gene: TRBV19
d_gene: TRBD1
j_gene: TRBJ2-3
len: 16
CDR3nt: TGTGCCAGTAGCCAAAGGACAGGGGATACCCCAGATACGCAGTATTTT
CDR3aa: CASSQRTGDTPDTQYF

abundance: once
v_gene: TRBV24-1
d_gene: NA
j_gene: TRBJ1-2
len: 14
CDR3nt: TGTGCCACCAGTGACCTGGGGCAGGGGAAGGACTACACCTTC
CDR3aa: CATSDLGQGKDYTF

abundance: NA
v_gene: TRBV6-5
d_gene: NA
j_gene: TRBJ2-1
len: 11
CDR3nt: TGTGCCAGCCAGTGGCTCCTTGGGCAGTTCTTC
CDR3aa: CASQWLLGQFF

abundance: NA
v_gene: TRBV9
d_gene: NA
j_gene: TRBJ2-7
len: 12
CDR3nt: TGTGCCAGCAGCGTAGGAGGGCCCGAGCAGTACTTC
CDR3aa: CASSVGGPEQYF

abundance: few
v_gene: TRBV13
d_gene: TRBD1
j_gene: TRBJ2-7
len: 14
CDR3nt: TGTGCCAGCAGCTCGGGACAGCTCGCATCCGAGCAGTACTTC
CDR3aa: CASSSGQLASEQYF

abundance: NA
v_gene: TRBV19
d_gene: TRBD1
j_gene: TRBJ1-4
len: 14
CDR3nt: TGTGCCAGTAGAAGGACAGGGGGAAATGAAAAACTGTTTTTT
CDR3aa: CASRRTGGNEKLFF

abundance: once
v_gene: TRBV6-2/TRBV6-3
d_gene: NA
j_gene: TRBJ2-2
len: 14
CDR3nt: TGTGCCAGCAGCGGCCCTCTAGTAGCCGGGGAGCTGTTTTTT
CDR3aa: CASSGPLVAGELFF

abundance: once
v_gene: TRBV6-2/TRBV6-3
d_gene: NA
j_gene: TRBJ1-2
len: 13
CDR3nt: TGTGCCAGCAGTCTACAGGACCTCTGGGGCTACACCTTC
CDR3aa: CASSLQDLWGYTF

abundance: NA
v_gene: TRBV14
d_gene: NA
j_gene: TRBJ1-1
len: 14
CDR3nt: TGTGCCAGCAGAAAACAGGTCCCGGGCACTGAAGCTTTCTTT
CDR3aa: CASRKQVPGTEAFF

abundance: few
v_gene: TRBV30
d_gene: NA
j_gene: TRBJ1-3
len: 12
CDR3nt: TGTGCCTGGAGGAGTCTCGGAAACACCATATATTTT
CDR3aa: CAWRSLGNTIYF

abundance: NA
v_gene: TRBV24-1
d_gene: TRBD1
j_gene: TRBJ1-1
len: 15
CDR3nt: TGTGCCACCAGTGCGGGACAGGGCATGAACACTGAAGCTTTCTTT
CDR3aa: CATSAGQGMNTEAFF

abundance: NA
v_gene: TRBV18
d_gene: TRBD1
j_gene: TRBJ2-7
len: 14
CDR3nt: TGTGCCAGCTCACCGGGACAGGGGGTCTACGAGCAGTACTTC
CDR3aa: CASSPGQGVYEQYF

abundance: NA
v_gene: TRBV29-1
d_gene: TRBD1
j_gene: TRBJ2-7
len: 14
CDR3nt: TGCAGCGTTGAGGACAGGACAGGGTTGTACGAGCAGTACTTC
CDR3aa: CSVEDRTGLYEQYF

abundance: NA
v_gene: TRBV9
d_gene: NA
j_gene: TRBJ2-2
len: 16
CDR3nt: TGTGCCAGCAGCAAATTCCGAGAGGCCCGGACCGGGGAGCTGTTTTTT
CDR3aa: CASSKFREARTGELFF

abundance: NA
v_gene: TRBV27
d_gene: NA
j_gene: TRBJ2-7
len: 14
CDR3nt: TGTGCCAGCAGTACCTTAGTAGAGGGTAGTGAGCAGTACTTC
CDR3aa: CASSTLVEGSEQYF

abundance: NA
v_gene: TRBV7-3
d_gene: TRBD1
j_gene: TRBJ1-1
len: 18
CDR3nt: TGTGCCAGCAGCTCCCACCGGACAGGCGCGGGGCCGTCCACTGAAGCTTTCTTT
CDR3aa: CASSSHRTGAGPSTEAFF

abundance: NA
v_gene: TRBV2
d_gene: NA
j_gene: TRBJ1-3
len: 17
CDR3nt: TGTGCCAGCAGGTCTACAGTCCTGGTTTTCTCTGGAAACACCATATATTTT
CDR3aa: CASRSTVLVFSGNTIYF

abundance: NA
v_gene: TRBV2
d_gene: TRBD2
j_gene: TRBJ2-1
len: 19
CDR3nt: TGTGCCAGCAGTGAAGGCCTAGCGGGGGGCTTCCACCCCTACAATGAGCAGTTCTTC
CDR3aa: CASSEGLAGGFHPYNEQFF

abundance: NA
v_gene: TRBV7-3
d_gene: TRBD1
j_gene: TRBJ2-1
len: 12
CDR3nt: TGTGCCAGCAGCGACCCCGGACAGGGGCAGTTCTTC
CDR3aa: CASSDPGQGQFF

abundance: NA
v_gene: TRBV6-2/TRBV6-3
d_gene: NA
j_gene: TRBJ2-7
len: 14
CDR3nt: TGTGCCAGCAGTTACTCGCGCGGGACCTACGAGCAGTACTTC
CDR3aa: CASSYSRGTYEQYF

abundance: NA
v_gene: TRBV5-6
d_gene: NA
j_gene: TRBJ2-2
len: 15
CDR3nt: TGTGCCAGCAGACTATGGGGGGAGAAGATCGGGGAGCTGTTTTTT
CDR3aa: CASRLWGEKIGELFF

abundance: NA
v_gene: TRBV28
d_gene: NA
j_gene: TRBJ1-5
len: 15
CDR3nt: TGTGCCAGCCTAGGGTCGGGGGGGCGCAATCAGCCCCAGCATTTT
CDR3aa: CASLGSGGRNQPQHF

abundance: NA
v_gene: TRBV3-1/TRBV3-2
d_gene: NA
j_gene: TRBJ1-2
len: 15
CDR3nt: TGTGCCAGCAGCCAGGGGGGAGTATACCTCTATGGCTACACCTTC
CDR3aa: CASSQGGVYLYGYTF

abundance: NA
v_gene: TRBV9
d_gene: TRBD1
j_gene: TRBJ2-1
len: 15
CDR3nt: TGTGCCAGCAGCAAGACCCAGGGGGCTCCTAATGAGCAGTTCTTC
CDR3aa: CASSKTQGAPNEQFF

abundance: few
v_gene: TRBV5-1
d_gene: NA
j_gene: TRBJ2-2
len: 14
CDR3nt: TGCGCCAGCAGCTTGCTCAGCGGGACCGGGGAGCTGTTTTTT
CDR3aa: CASSLLSGTGELFF

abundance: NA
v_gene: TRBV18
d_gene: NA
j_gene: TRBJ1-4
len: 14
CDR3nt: TGTGCCAGCTCACCGCGGGATACTAATGAAAAACTGTTTTTT
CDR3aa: CASSPRDTNEKLFF

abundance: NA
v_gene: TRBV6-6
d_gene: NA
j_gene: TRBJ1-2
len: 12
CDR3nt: TGTGCCAGCAGCCTCGGGGAGTATGGCTACACCTTC
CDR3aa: CASSLGEYGYTF

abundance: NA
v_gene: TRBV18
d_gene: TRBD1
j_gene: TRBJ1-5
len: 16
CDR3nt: TGTGCCAGCTCACCACCCGGTACAGGGGGGAATCAGCCCCAGCATTTT
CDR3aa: CASSPPGTGGNQPQHF